The present T cell receptor (beta chain) was sequenced within a study of blood T cell repertoires in COVID-19 (dated by TCRdb to the early 2020s). As for the study more broadly: Samples from collaborators originated in the United States, Italy and Spain and spanned both the acute and convalescent phases of COVID-19. Subjects who had been exposed to COVID-19, were actively infected with it, or had recovered from it provided the deeply sampled blood TCRbeta repertoires that made up the dataset. A de-identified subject ID, COVID-19 status, age in years and sex were almost always included in the sample metadata. A freely available public database, intended as a resource for researchers studying the immune response to SARS-CoV-2, is where the repertoires were released. The samples were drawn from two sources: the first 160 participants of the ongoing ImmuneRACE study, and fewer than 1,500 subjects contributed by 6 global collaborators. The prospective study material was composed of cDNA or gDNA derived from T cells, B-cell-depleted T cells, or PBMCs. Where available, HLA class I and class II types were taken from metadata supplied by the sample provider and were not determined by assay-based typing.

One collaborating source in Seattle enrolled patients during active infection and followed them longitudinally through the course of disease. The collaborating institutions used their own protocols to collect whole blood in K2EDTA tubes. For TCRbeta analysis, collaborators shipped samples in one of three forms: frozen whole blood, isolated PBMCs, or DNA extracted from either of those sample types. The immunoSEQ Assay, a bias-controlled multiplex PCR, was used to amplify TCRbeta CDR3 regions from genomic DNA. As for how the authors treated the data: Within the assay, amplification of reference gene primers was used to estimate how many nucleated cells each sample contained. Sequence reads were collapsed and filtered to measure the absolute abundance of every unique TCRbeta CDR3 rearrangement. For each sample, productive Simpson clonality was calculated as the square root of Simpson's diversity index across productive rearrangements. The immuneACCESS repertoire file appears here via TCRdb, limited to in-frame rearrangements. These files lack a portion of the clones; in checked studies, under half of the deficit traces to unresolved V genes, and the cause of the others is not known. V and J calls and clone size are copied from that table; D and trimming were computed from the DNA. A total of more than 300,000 clones appear in this sample, approximately 89% of them only once. The top ten constitute 10% of the sample.

Study-wide conclusions, independent of this receptor: The amount of clinical and demographic metadata varied by source and participant and was provided uncurated.

As concerns this clone: Its recognized antigen is unknown. Base qualities are missing; no much larger clone stands one base away.

As encoded in the germline V gene, CDR1 is SNHLY while CDR2 is FYNNEI. The CDR3 runs 16 amino acids, cysteine and phenylalanine included. Only the CDR3 region is kept as DNA, spanning 48 bases read in frame from base 1. V and J lose 6 bases and 4 bases, and a span of 20 bases separates them. The TCR comes from a woman in her 30s with COVID-19, enrolled during active disease. Material: peripheral blood. The chain is encoded by TRBV2 joined to TRBJ2-3; a weak D assignment points to TRBD2 (5 bases agree). The CDR3 region reads CASRPPASWVADTQYF. The sequence in DNA is TGTGCCAGCAGACCGCCGGCTAGCTGGGTAGCAGATACGCAGTATTTT.